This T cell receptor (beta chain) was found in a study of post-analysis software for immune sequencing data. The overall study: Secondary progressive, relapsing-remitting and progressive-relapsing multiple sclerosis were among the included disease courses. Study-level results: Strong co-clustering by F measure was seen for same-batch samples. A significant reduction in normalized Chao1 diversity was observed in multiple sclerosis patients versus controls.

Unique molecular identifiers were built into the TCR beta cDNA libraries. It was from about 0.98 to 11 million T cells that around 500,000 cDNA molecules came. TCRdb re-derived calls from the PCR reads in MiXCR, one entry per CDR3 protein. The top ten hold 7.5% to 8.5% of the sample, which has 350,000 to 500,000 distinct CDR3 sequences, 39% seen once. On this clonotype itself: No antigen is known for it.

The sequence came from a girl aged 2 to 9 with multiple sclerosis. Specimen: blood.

The DNA for the CDR3 is TGTGCCAGCAGCCCCGCAGGGAAAGGCTCCTACGAGCAGTACTTC. Amino acids: CASSPAGKGSYEQYF. The V call is TRBV7-9, the J call TRBJ2-7, with D perhaps matching TRBD1 (5 bases). The ends were cut back, 5 bases at V and 0 bases at J, with 14 bases in the middle. CDR3 length equals 15 residues. The germline CDR1 and CDR2 sequences are SEHNR and FQNEAQ (reference sequence).